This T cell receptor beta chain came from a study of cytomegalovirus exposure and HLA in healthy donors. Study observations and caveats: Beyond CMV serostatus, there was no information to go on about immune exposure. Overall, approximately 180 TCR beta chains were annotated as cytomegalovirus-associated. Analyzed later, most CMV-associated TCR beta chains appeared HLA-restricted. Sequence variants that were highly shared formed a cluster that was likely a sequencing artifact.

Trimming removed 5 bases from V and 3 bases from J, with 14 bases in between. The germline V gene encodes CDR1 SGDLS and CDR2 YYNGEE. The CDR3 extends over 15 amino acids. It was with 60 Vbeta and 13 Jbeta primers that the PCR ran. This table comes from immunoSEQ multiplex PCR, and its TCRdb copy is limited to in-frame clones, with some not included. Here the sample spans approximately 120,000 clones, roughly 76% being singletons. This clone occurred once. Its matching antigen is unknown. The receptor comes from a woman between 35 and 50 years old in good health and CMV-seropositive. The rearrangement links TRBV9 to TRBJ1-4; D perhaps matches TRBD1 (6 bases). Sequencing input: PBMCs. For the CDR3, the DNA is TGTGCCAGCAGACCAGGGGTAGGAGCTAATGAAAAACTGTTTTTT. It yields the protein CASRPGVGANEKLFF.